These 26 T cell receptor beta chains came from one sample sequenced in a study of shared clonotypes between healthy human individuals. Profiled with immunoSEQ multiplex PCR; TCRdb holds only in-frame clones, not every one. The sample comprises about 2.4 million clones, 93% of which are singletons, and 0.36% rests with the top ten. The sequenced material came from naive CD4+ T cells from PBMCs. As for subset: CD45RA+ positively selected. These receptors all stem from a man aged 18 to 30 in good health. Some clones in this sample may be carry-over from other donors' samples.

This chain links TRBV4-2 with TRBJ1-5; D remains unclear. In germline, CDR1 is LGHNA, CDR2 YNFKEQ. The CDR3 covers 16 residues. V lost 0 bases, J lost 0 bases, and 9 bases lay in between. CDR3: CASSQDGGYSNQPQHF. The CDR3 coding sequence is TGTGCCAGCAGCCAAGATGGAGGATATAGCAATCAGCCCCAGCATTTT.

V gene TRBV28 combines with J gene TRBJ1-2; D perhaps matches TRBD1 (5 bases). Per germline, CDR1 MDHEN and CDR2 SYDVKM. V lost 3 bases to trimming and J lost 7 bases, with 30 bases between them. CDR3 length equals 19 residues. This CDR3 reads CASSFGKWGRSFTFSGYTF. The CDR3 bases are TGTGCCAGCAGTTTTGGGAAATGGGGACGGAGTTTCACATTCTCTGGCTACACCTTC.

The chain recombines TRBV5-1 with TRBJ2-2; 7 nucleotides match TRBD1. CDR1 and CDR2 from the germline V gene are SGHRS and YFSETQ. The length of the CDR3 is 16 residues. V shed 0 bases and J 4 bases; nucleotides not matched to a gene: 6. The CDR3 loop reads CASSLADRVGTGELFF. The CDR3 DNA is TGCGCCAGCAGCTTGGCCGACAGGGTGGGCACCGGGGAGCTGTTTTTT.

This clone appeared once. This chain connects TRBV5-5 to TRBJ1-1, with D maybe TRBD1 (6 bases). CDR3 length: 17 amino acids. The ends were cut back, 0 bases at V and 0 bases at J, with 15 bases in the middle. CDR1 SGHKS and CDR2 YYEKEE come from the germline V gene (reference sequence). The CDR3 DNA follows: TGTGCCAGCAGCTTGGTTCCCAGGGGCGTGGTGAACACTGAAGCTTTCTTT. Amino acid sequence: CASSLVPRGVVNTEAFF.

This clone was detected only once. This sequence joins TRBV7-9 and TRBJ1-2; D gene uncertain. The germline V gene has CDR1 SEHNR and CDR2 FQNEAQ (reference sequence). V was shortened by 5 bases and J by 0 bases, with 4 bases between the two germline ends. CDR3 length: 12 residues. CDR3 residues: CASSPTNYGYTF. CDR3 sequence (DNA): TGTGCCAGCAGCCCCACTAACTATGGCTACACCTTC.

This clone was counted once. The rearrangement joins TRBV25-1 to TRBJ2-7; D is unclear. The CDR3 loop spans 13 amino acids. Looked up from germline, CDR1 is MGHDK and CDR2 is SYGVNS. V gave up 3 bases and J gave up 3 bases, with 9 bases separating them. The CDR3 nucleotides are TGTGCCAGCAGTGAGGGATCATACTACGAGCAGTACTTC. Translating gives CASSEGSYYEQYF.

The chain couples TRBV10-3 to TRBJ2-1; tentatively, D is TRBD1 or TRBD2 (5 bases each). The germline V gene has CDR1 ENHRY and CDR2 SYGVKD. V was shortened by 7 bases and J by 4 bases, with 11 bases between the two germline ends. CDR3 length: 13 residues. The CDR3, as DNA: TGTGCCATCAAAGGGACGGTTTACAATGAGCAGTTCTTC. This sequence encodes CAIKGTVYNEQFF.

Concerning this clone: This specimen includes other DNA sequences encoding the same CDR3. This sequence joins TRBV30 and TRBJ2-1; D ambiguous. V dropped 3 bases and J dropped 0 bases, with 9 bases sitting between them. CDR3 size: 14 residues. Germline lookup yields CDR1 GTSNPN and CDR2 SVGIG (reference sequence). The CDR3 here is CAWRGGSSYNEQFF. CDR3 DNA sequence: TGTGCCTGGAGAGGCGGCAGCTCCTACAATGAGCAGTTCTTC.

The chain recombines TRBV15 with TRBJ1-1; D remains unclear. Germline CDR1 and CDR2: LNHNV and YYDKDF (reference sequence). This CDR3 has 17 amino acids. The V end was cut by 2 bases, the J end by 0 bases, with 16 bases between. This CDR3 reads CATSRRAWGTMNTEAFF. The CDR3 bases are TGTGCCACCAGCAGACGGGCTTGGGGAACCATGAACACTGAAGCTTTCTTT.

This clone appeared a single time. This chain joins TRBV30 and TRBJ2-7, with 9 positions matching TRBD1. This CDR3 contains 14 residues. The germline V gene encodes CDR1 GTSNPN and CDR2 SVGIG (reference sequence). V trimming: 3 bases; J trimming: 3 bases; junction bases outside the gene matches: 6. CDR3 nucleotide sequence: TGTGCCTGGAGCCTACAGGGGGCGTTCTACGAGCAGTACTTC. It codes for CAWSLQGAFYEQYF.

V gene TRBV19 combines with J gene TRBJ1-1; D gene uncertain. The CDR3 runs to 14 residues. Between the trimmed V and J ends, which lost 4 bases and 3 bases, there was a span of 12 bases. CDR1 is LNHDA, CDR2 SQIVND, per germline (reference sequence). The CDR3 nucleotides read TGTGCCAGTAGTAGGAACAGTAAGTACACTGAAGCTTTCTTT. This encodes CASSRNSKYTEAFF.

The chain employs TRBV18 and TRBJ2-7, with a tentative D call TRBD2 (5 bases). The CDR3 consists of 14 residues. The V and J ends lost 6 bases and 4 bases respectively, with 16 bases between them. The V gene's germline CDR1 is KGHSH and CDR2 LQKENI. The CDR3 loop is CASSLAGLPYEQYF. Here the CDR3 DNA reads TGTGCCAGCTCTCTAGCCGGACTTCCGTACGAGCAGTACTTC.

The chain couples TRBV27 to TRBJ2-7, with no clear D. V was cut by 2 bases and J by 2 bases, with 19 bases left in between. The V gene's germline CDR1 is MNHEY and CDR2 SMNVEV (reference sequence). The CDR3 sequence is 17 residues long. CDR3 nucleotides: TGTGCCAGCAGTTTAGACGGCTTCACCTTCGATCCCTACGAGCAGTACTTC. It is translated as CASSLDGFTFDPYEQYF.

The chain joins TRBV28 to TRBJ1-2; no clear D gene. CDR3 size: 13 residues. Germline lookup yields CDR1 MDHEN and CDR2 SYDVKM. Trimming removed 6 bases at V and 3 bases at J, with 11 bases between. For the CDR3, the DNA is TGTGCCAGCAGAAATACTCCCGACTATGGCTACACCTTC. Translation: CASRNTPDYGYTF.

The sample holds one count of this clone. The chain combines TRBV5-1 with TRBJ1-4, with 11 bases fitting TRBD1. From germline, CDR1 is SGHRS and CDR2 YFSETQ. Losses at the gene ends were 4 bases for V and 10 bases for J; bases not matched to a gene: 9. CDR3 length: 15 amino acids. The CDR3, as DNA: TGCGCCAGCAGCGCCCTGGGGGACAGGGGGGCAAAACTGTTTTTT. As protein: CASSALGDRGAKLFF.

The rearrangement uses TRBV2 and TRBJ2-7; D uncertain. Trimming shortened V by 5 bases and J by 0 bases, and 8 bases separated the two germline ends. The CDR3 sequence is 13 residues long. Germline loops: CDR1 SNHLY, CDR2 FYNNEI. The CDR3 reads CASSRTASYEQYF. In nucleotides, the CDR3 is TGTGCCAGCAGTCGAACGGCCTCCTACGAGCAGTACTTC.

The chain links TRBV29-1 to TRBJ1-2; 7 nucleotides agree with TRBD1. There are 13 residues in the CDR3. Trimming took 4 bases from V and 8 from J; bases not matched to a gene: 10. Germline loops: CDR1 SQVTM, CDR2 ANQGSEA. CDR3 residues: CSVGGGERFGYTF. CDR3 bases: TGCAGCGTTGGAGGGGGCGAGAGGTTCGGCTACACCTTC.

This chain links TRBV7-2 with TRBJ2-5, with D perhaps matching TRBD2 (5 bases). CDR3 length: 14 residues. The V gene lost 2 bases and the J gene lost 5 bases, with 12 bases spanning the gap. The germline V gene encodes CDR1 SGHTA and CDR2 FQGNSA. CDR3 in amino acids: CASSLSSSRETQYF. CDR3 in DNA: TGTGCCAGCAGCTTATCGTCTAGCCGCGAGACCCAGTACTTC.

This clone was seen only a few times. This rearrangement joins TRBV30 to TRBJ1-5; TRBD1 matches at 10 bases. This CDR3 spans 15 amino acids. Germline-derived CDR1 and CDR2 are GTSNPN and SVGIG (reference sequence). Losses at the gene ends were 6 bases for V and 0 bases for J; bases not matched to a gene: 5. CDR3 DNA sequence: TGTGCCTGCGGGACAGGGGACAATAGCAATCAGCCCCAGCATTTT. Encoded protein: CACGTGDNSNQPQHF. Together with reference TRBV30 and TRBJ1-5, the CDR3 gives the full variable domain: SQTIHQWPATLVQPVGSPLSLECTVEGTSNPNLYWYRQAAGRGLQLLFYSVGIGQISSEVPQNLSASRPQDRQFILSSKKLLLSDSGFYLCACGTGDNSNQPQHFGDGTRLSIL.

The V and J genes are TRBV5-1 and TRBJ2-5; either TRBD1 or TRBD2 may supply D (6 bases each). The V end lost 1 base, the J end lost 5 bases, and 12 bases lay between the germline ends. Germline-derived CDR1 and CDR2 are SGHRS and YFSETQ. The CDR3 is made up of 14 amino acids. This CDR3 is CASSLTGGHETQYF. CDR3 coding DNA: TGCGCCAGCAGCTTGACTGGGGGGCATGAGACCCAGTACTTC. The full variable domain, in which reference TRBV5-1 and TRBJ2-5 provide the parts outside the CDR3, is KAGVTQTPRYLIKTRGQQVTLSCSPISGHRSVSWYQQTPGQGLQFLFEYFSETQRNKGNFPGRFSGRQFSNSRSEMNVSTLELGDSALYLCASSLTGGHETQYFGPGTRLLVL.

CDR3 in amino acids: CASSRLAGGSYEQYF. CDR3 coding DNA: TGTGCCAGCAGTCGACTAGCGGGAGGCTCCTACGAGCAGTACTTC. This sequence joins TRBV6-6 and TRBJ2-7; 13 bases map to TRBD2. The CDR3 runs 15 residues. Germline V gene data show CDR1 as MNHNY and CDR2 as SVGAGI (reference sequence). The trim removed 5 bases at V and 0 bases at J, leaving 1 base unmatched.

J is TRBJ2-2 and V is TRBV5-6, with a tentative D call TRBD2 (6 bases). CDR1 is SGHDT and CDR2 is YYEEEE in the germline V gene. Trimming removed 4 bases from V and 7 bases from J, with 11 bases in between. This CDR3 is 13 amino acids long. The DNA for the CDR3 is TGTGCCAGCAGCCGCGCCGGGGGCGGGGAGCTGTTTTTT. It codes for CASSRAGGGELFF.

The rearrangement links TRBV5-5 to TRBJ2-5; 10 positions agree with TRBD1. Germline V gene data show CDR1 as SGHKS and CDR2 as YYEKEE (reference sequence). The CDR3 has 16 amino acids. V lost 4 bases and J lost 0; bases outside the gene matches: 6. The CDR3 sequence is CASSIGTGANQETQYF. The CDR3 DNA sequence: TGTGCCAGCAGCATAGGGACAGGGGCGAACCAAGAGACCCAGTACTTC.

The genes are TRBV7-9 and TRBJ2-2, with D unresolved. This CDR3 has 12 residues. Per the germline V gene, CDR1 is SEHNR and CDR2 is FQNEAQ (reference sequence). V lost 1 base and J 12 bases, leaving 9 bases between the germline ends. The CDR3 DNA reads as TGTGCCAGCAGCTTAGTCGCAGAGAAGCTGTTTTTT. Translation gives CASSLVAEKLFF.

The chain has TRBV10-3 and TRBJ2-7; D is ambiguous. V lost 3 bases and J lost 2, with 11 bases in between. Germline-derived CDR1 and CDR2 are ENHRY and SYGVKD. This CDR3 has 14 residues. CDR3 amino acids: CAISDLLIAYEQYF. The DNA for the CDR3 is TGTGCCATCAGTGACCTTCTAATAGCCTACGAGCAGTACTTC.

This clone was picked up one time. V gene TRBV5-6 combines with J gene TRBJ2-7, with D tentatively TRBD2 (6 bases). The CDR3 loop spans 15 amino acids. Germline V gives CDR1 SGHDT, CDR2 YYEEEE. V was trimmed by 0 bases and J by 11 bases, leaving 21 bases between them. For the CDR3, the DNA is TGTGCCAGCAGCTTGGGGGGAGGCAGGGCTCAATGGGAGTACTTC. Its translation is CASSLGGGRAQWEYF.